This T cell receptor (beta chain) emerged from a study of CDR3 diversity in severe acne. TCRdb called the PCR reads again in MiXCR, with one record for every CDR3 protein. Of approximately 77,000 distinct CDR3 sequences in the sample, approximately 54% were seen once. Germline loops: CDR1 SGHDN, CDR2 FVKESK. This CDR3 is built from 12 residues. V gave up 3 bases and J gave up 4 bases, with 6 bases separating them. Sequences were obtained from blood. The chain links TRBV14 to TRBJ1-2; D not resolved. The sequence was obtained from a male donor with severe acne vulgaris. The CDR3 DNA is TGTGCCAGCAGCCATGGATCCTATGGCTACACCTTC. Translated, it gives CASSHGSYGYTF.